These 18 T cell receptor beta chains were sequenced from one sample in a study of beta chain features in type 1 diabetes. Study-wide findings and caveats: Shorter TCRB CDR3s, moderately but significantly so, marked every one of the four CD4+ subsets in Type 1 diabetes patients.

These receptors lack a known antigen. What was sequenced were expressed TCRB transcripts, since all of the isolated RNA had been reverse transcribed. Assay used: immunoSEQ multiplex PCR; TCRdb lists only in-frame clones, some missing. The sample yields 250,000 or so clones, approximately 15% seen once. The sample comprised naive CD4+ T cells from blood. These receptors were taken from a man aged 25 to 40 with type 1 diabetes.

This clone has just a few counts. This chain joins TRBV6-6 and TRBJ2-7; possible D gene TRBD1, 6 bases. Trimming cost V 6 bases and J 6 bases, with 15 bases left between them. The germline V gene encodes CDR1 MNHNY and CDR2 SVGAGI (reference sequence). CDR3 length: 13 amino acids. For the CDR3, the DNA is TGTGCCAGCAGGACGAAGGGCAGGGGCGAGCAGTACTTC. Residues: CASRTKGRGEQYF.

This clone was picked up a small number of times. The chain joins TRBV5-4 to TRBJ2-1; tentative D call: TRBD2 (7 bases). This CDR3 contains 16 residues. V shed 2 bases and J shed 4 bases, with 16 bases lying between them. Germline V gene sequence: CDR1 SGHNT, CDR2 YYREEE (reference sequence). The DNA of the CDR3 is TGTGCCAGCAGCTTACCCGCGGGGGCGACATACAATGAGCAGTTCTTC. Translated, it gives CASSLPAGATYNEQFF.

This clone was seen just once. This chain joins TRBV19 and TRBJ1-1, with D uncertain. The germline V gene has CDR1 LNHDA and CDR2 SQIVND (reference sequence). Trimming shortened V by 6 bases and J by 5 bases, and 16 bases separated the two germline ends. This CDR3 spans 14 amino acids. The CDR3 DNA is TGTGCCAGTAGAGCCATGGAGGGAAAGACTGAAGCTTTCTTT. It specifies CASRAMEGKTEAFF.

This clone was picked up a small number of times. V usage is TRBV29-1 and J usage is TRBJ1-1, with D uncertain. V dropped 6 bases and J dropped 7 bases, with 6 bases sitting between them. The CDR3 has 9 amino acids. CDR1 SQVTM and CDR2 ANQGSEA come from the germline V gene. CDR3 protein: CSVGDEAFF. The CDR3 region has the DNA TGCAGCGTCGGGGATGAAGCTTTCTTT.

This sequence joins TRBV5-1 and TRBJ1-1, with D unclear. The CDR3 spans 13 residues. Trimming took off 4 bases at V and 1 base at J, with 8 bases between the two ends. From germline, CDR1 is SGHRS and CDR2 YFSETQ. CDR3 bases: TGCGCCAGCAGCCCGGAGGGGAACACTGAAGCTTTCTTT. Amino acid sequence: CASSPEGNTEAFF.

The chain employs TRBV4-2 and TRBJ1-1, with D possibly TRBD1 on 6 matching bases. Trimming shortened V by 3 bases and J by 8 bases, and 13 bases separated the two germline ends. In germline, CDR1 is LGHNA, CDR2 YNFKEQ. CDR3 length: 13 amino acids. The CDR3 loop is CASSQIGTPEAFF. CDR3 nucleotides: TGTGCCAGCAGCCAGATCGGGACACCGGAAGCTTTCTTT.

This clone was picked up a small number of times. The CDR3 loop reads CASSLYPPGTSASYEQYF. DNA of the CDR3: TGTGCCAGCAGCTTATACCCCCCCGGGACTAGCGCTTCCTACGAGCAGTACTTC. V usage is TRBV7-9 and J usage is TRBJ2-7; TRBD2 matches at 10 bases. Per germline, CDR1 SEHNR and CDR2 FQNEAQ (reference sequence). This CDR3 is 18 amino acids long. V lost 2 bases, J lost 1 base, and 11 bases stayed unmatched.

The V and J genes are TRBV11-2 and TRBJ2-7, with TRBD2 matching over 8 bases. The CDR3 contains 13 residues. V gave up 2 bases and J gave up 4 bases; unmatched junction bases: 1. Germline V gene sequence: CDR1 SGHAT, CDR2 FQNNGV. In nucleotides, the CDR3 is TGTGCCAGCAGCTTACCGGGAGGGTACGAGCAGTACTTC. Protein: CASSLPGGYEQYF.

The chain joins TRBV30 to TRBJ1-5; 7 bases map to TRBD1. V was pared by 1 base and J by 4 bases, with 4 bases of the junction left unmatched. Germline CDR1 GTSNPN, CDR2 SVGIG (reference sequence). The CDR3 loop spans 14 amino acids. The CDR3 region is CAWSEGAANQPQHF. The DNA of the CDR3 is TGTGCCTGGAGTGAGGGGGCAGCTAATCAGCCCCAGCATTTT. The full variable domain, with the rest looked up from reference TRBV30 and TRBJ1-5, is SQTIHQWPATLVQPVGSPLSLECTVEGTSNPNLYWYRQAAGRGLQLLFYSVGIGQISSEVPQNLSASRPQDRQFILSSKKLLLSDSGFYLCAWSEGAANQPQHFGDGTRLSIL.

This clone appeared a few times. Written as DNA, the CDR3 is TGTGCCAGCAGCGGAACGGGACTTCGAATGAACACTGAAGCTTTCTTT. Translating gives CASSGTGLRMNTEAFF. The chain employs TRBV5-4 and TRBJ1-1; possibly TRBD1 for D (5 bases). The V gene lost 4 bases and the J gene lost 0 bases, with 16 bases spanning the gap. The CDR3 contains 16 residues. Germline V gene data show CDR1 as SGHNT and CDR2 as YYREEE (reference sequence). Based on the CDR3 plus reference TRBV5-4 and TRBJ1-1, the full variable domain is ETGVTQSPTHLIKTRGQQVTLRCSSQSGHNTVSWYQQALGQGPQFIFQYYREEENGRGNFPPRFSGLQFPNYSSELNVNALELDDSALYLCASSGTGLRMNTEAFFGQGTRLTVV.

This clone was observed a few times. The genes are TRBV2 and TRBJ2-1; D is perhaps TRBD2 (6 bases). The CDR3 contains 16 residues. Between the trimmed V and J ends, which lost 5 bases and 4 bases, there was a span of 18 bases. Germline V gene lookup returns CDR1 SNHLY and CDR2 FYNNEI. DNA for the CDR3: TGTGCCAGCAGTTACGTATCTCCCGGGACTTACAATGAGCAGTTCTTC. Protein: CASSYVSPGTYNEQFF.

The gene calls are TRBV6-5 and TRBJ2-5; D not certain. Between the trimmed V and J ends, which lost 6 bases and 5 bases, there was a span of 7 bases. The length of the CDR3 is 11 residues. Per germline, CDR1 MNHEY and CDR2 SVGAGI. CDR3 sequence reads: CASSLKETQYF. As DNA, the CDR3 is TGTGCCAGCAGCCTAAAGGAGACCCAGTACTTC.

This chain joins TRBV2 and TRBJ2-5; TRBD2 matches at 10 bases. After removal of 9 bases from V and 4 bases from J, the junction contained 14 bases not matched to a gene. Per the germline V gene, CDR1 is SNHLY and CDR2 is FYNNEI. There are 16 residues in the CDR3. The CDR3: CASLGLAGGSGETQYF. The CDR3 DNA follows: TGTGCCAGTTTGGGCTTAGCGGGGGGCTCCGGAGAGACCCAGTACTTC.

This clone has more than one count but fewer than ten. V gene TRBV11-3 combines with J gene TRBJ2-5; possibly TRBD2 for D (5 bases). Germline CDR1 SGHNT, CDR2 YENEEA. V lost 5 bases to trimming and J lost 4 bases, with 14 bases between them. The CDR3 covers 14 residues. The CDR3: CASSVGVNSETQYF. The CDR3 nucleotides read TGTGCCAGCAGCGTCGGGGTGAACTCAGAGACCCAGTACTTC.

This clone has just a few counts. V and J are TRBV5-1 and TRBJ2-1; 10 positions agree with TRBD2. CDR3 length: 17 amino acids. The ends lost 0 bases at V and 5 bases at J; junction bases unmatched: 8. CDR1 is SGHRS and CDR2 is YFSETQ in the germline V gene. The CDR3 here is CASSLVPGLARDNEQFF. CDR3 sequence (DNA): TGCGCCAGCAGCTTGGTCCCGGGACTAGCGCGGGACAATGAGCAGTTCTTC.

This clone was seen only a few times. Other DNA sequences of this sample code for an identical CDR3. The chain couples TRBV18 to TRBJ1-2; 7 bases align to TRBD1. V dropped 3 bases and J dropped 6; count of bases not matched to a gene: 4. The CDR3 extends over 13 amino acids. Germline CDR1 is KGHSH and CDR2 is LQKENI. The CDR3 coding sequence is TGTGCCAGCTCACCCCGTCAGGGGGATGGCTACACCTTC. Its translation: CASSPRQGDGYTF.

The rearrangement uses TRBV5-1 and TRBJ2-7, with D perhaps TRBD2 (5 bases). Germline lookup yields CDR1 SGHRS and CDR2 YFSETQ. V lost 1 base and J lost 6, with 14 bases in between. This CDR3 is built from 14 residues. CDR3 in amino acids: CASSLYLAGGEQYF. The CDR3 nucleotides are TGCGCCAGCAGCTTGTACCTAGCTGGAGGCGAGCAGTACTTC.

This clone has just a few counts. The rearrangement uses TRBV6-6 and TRBJ2-1, with 7 bases aligning to TRBD2. V shed 2 bases, J shed 0 bases, and the junction held 4 bases outside the gene matches. The CDR3 length is 16 residues. Germline CDR1 and CDR2: MNHNY and SVGAGI (reference sequence). The CDR3 bases are TGTGCCAGCAGTTACGGGGGGGGAAGCTCCTACAATGAGCAGTTCTTC. It translates to CASSYGGGSSYNEQFF.